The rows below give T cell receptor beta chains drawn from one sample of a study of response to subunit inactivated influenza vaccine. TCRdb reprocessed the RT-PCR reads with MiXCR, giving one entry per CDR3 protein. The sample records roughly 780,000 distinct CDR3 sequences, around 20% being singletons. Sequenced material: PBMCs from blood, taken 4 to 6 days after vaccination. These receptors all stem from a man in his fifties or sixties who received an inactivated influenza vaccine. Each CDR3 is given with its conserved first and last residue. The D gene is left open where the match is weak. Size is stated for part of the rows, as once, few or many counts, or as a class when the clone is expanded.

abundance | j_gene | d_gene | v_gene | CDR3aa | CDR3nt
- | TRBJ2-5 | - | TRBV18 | CASSPQEVETQYF | TGTGCCAGCTCACCTCAGGAGGTGGAGACCCAGTACTTC
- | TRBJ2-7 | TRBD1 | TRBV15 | CATSRGGQGAYEQYF | TGTGCCACCAGCAGGGGAGGACAGGGGGCGTACGAGCAGTACTTC
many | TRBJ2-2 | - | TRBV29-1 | CSVVRGTNTGELFF | TGCAGCGTTGTAAGAGGGACGAACACCGGGGAGCTGTTTTTT
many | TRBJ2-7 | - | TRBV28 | CASTQSPRAYEQYF | TGTGCCAGCACCCAAAGTCCACGAGCCTACGAGCAGTACTTC
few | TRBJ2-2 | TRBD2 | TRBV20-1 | CSANSGVETGELFF | TGCAGTGCCAATAGCGGGGTAGAGACCGGGGAGCTGTTTTTT
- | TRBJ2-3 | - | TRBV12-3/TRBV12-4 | CASSLEGQGAGTQYF | TGTGCCAGCAGTTTAGAGGGTCAGGGCGCAGGTACGCAGTATTTT
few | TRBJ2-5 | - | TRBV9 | CASSVAGSAAAETQYF | TGTGCCAGCAGCGTAGCTGGTAGCGCTGCGGCAGAGACCCAGTACTTC
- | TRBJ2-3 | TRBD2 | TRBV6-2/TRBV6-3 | CASSYNAGGTDTQYF | TGTGCCAGCAGTTACAATGCGGGGGGGACAGATACGCAGTATTTT
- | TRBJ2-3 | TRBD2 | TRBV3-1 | CASSQDLTGTSNTDTQYF | TGTGCCAGCAGCCAAGACCTGACCGGGACTAGCAACACAGATACGCAGTATTTT
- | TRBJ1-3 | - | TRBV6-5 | CASSYSTPGNSGNTIYF | TGTGCCAGCAGTTACTCAACGCCAGGCAACTCTGGAAACACCATATATTTT
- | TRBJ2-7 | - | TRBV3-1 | CASSQNSEQYF | TGTGCCAGCAGCCAGAATAGCGAGCAGTACTTC
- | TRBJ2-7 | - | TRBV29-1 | CSVVTQSYEQYF | TGCAGCGTTGTGACCCAATCCTACGAGCAGTACTTC
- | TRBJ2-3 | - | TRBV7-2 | CASSLLPPGEADTQYF | TGTGCCAGCAGCCTCCTACCCCCGGGAGAGGCAGATACGCAGTATTTT
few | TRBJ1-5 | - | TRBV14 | CASSRRETGDSNQPQHF | TGTGCCAGCAGCCGGAGGGAGACCGGGGATAGCAATCAGCCCCAGCATTTT
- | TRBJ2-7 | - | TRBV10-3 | CASRDSYYEQYF | TGTGCCTCCAGGGATAGCTACTACGAGCAGTACTTC
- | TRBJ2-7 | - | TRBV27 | CASSSSGISYEQYF | TGTGCCAGCAGTTCCAGCGGCATCTCCTACGAGCAGTACTTC
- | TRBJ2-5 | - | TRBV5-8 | CASSPGFSDQETQYF | TGTGCCAGCAGCCCTGGCTTCAGTGACCAAGAGACCCAGTACTTC
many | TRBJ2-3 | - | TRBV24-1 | CATSEASVDTQYF | TGTGCCACCAGTGAGGCCTCGGTGGATACGCAGTATTTT
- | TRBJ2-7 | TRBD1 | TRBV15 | CATSTRQGLGEQYF | TGTGCCACCAGCACCCGACAGGGGCTGGGGGAGCAGTACTTC
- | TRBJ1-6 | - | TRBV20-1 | CSVDPGTLRSPLHF | TGCAGTGTAGATCCCGGGACACTAAGATCACCCCTCCACTTT
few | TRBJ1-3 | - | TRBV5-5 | CASSLGDVSGNTIYF | TGTGCCAGCAGCTTGGGGGACGTTAGTGGAAACACCATATATTTT
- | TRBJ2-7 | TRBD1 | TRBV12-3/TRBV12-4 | CASTRSMGQGVYGQYF | TGTGCCAGCACTAGGAGTATGGGACAGGGGGTATATGGGCAGTACTTC
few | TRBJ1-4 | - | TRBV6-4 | CASSKDPGGEKLFF | TGTGCCAGCAGTAAAGACCCCGGCGGAGAAAAACTGTTTTTT